Listed here are 18 T cell receptor beta chains from one sample, sequenced in a study of blood T cell repertoires in COVID-19. Sequencing was performed with immunoSEQ multiplex PCR; in TCRdb, only in-frame clones are kept and a portion is missing. This table holds 140,000 to 150,000 clones, almost 90% found once. The sample was peripheral blood. These receptors all stem from a human donor in a cohort sampled during active COVID-19.

The gene calls are TRBV19 and TRBJ2-7; D gene uncertain. Between the trimmed V and J ends, which lost 5 bases and 1 base, there was a span of 15 bases. The V gene's germline CDR1 is LNHDA and CDR2 SQIVND (reference sequence). This CDR3 contains 15 residues. The CDR3 loop reads CASSVSSISSYEQYF. CDR3 nucleotides: TGTGCCAGTAGTGTCTCTAGTATTTCTTCCTACGAGCAGTACTTC.

The CDR3 protein is CASSLVRPKSGGPYNEQFF. The CDR3 DNA is TGTGCCAGCAGCTTAGTCCGACCTAAGAGCGGGGGGCCCTACAATGAGCAGTTCTTC. V and J are TRBV7-8 and TRBJ2-1; 9 bases are shared with TRBD2. The J segment lost 2 bases and the V segment lost 1 base, leaving 12 bases of the junction unmatched. The CDR3 is 19 amino acids. Germline CDR1 SGHVS, CDR2 FQNEAQ.

The chain couples TRBV11-1 to TRBJ2-7; 12 nucleotides align to TRBD1. V lost 5 bases and J lost 7; bases outside the gene matches: 6. Germline lookup yields CDR1 SGHAT and CDR2 FQDESV (reference sequence). The CDR3 spans 14 residues. Here the CDR3 reads CASSPGTGGGEQYF. In DNA, the CDR3 is TGTGCCAGCAGCCCCGGGACAGGGGGCGGAGAGCAGTACTTC.

V is TRBV5-4 and J is TRBJ2-6; the match to TRBD2 covers 7 bases. This CDR3 is 15 amino acids long. With V trimmed by 4 bases and J by 4 bases, 5 bases remained unmatched. Germline CDR1 is SGHNT and CDR2 is YYREEE (reference sequence). The CDR3 reads CASSAGGLGANVLTF. DNA of the CDR3: TGTGCCAGCAGCGCCGGGGGGTTAGGGGCCAACGTCCTGACTTTC.

The chain joins TRBV2 to TRBJ2-3; 7 positions agree with TRBD1. This CDR3 is built from 14 residues. J gave up 2 bases and V 6 bases, and 5 bases lay outside the gene matches. Germline CDR1 and CDR2: SNHLY and FYNNEI. CDR3 residues: CASRPGQFTDTQYF. As DNA, the CDR3 is TGTGCCAGCAGACCGGGACAGTTCACAGATACGCAGTATTTT.

This chain joins TRBV6-2 or TRBV6-3 and TRBJ1-5; the D is unclear. Germline-derived CDR1 and CDR2 are MNHEY and SVGEGT. V was clipped by 1 base and J by 3 bases, with 7 bases between them. This CDR3 is built from 14 residues. CDR3 sequence reads: CASSYWAVNQPQHF. CDR3 DNA: TGTGCCAGCAGTTACTGGGCAGTCAATCAGCCCCAGCATTTT.

The chain is built from TRBV7-3 and TRBJ2-7, with D possibly being TRBD2 (6 bases). Germline V gene data show CDR1 as SGHTA and CDR2 as FQGTGA. V lost 0 bases, J lost 7 bases, and 19 bases lay in between. This CDR3 spans 16 amino acids. The CDR3 reads CASSLTGGLLLREQYF. CDR3 sequence (DNA): TGTGCCAGCAGCTTAACGGGGGGACTTCTTCTACGAGAGCAGTACTTC.

The chain carries TRBV29-1 and TRBJ1-2; unclear D gene. Trimming took 7 bases from V and 3 from J, leaving 9 bases between them. This CDR3 has 11 amino acids. Germline CDR1 SQVTM, CDR2 ANQGSEA. The CDR3 region is CSASRDYGYTF. CDR3 nucleotides: TGCAGCGCCTCGAGGGACTATGGCTACACCTTC.

This rearrangement joins TRBV19 to TRBJ2-7; 7 bases fit TRBD1. V shed 5 bases and J 0 bases; nucleotides not matched to a gene: 7. Germline V CDR1 and CDR2: LNHDA, SQIVND (reference sequence). This CDR3 contains 15 residues. The CDR3 spells CASSFSRGISYEQYF. In DNA form, the CDR3 reads TGTGCCAGTAGTTTCAGCAGGGGGATCTCCTACGAGCAGTACTTC. The full variable domain, its missing parts supplied by reference TRBV19 and TRBJ2-7, is DGGITQSPKYLFRKEGQNVTLSCEQNLNHDAMYWYRQDPGQGLRLIYYSQIVNDFQKGDIAEGYSVSREKKESFPLTVTSAQKNPTAFYLCASSFSRGISYEQYFGPGTRLTVT.

The sample holds one count of this clone. The chain recombines TRBV11-2 with TRBJ2-3, with D possibly TRBD2 on 6 matching bases. This CDR3 contains 14 residues. Germline V gene sequence: CDR1 SGHAT, CDR2 FQNNGV. V lost 5 bases and J lost 2, with 11 bases in between. The CDR3 here is CASSLWDSTDTQYF. CDR3 DNA sequence: TGTGCCAGCAGCCTCTGGGACTCCACAGATACGCAGTATTTT.

The chain joins TRBV7-8 to TRBJ2-5, with TRBD2 identical over 7 bases. Trimming took 3 bases from V and 5 from J; bases not matched to a gene: 6. Germline CDR1 reads SGHVS; CDR2 reads FQNEAQ. The CDR3 sequence is 14 residues long. In nucleotides, the CDR3 is TGTGCCAGCAGCTTTGCGGGAGCAAGGGAGACCCAGTACTTC. This gives the protein CASSFAGARETQYF.

The V gene is TRBV13, the J gene TRBJ2-4, with 8 bases identical to TRBD2. This CDR3 is 18 amino acids long. Trimming at V came to 0 bases and at J to 3 bases, leaving 10 bases not matched to a gene. From germline, CDR1 is PRHDT and CDR2 FYEKMQ (reference sequence). CDR3 nucleotide sequence: TGTGCCAGCAGCTTAGGGGCTGCGGGAGGTGTAAGCAAAAACATTCAGTACTTC. Its protein is CASSLGAAGGVSKNIQYF.

The rearrangement links TRBV30 to TRBJ1-1; D perhaps matches TRBD1 (5 bases). Germline V lookup: CDR1 GTSNPN, CDR2 SVGIG (reference sequence). This CDR3 comprises 14 residues. V shed 2 bases and J shed 1 base, with 11 bases lying between them. CDR3: CAWSKGLKNTEAFF. The CDR3, as DNA: TGTGCCTGGAGTAAGGGACTTAAGAACACTGAAGCTTTCTTT.

The chain links TRBV9 to TRBJ2-2, with D unresolved. The CDR3 has 15 residues. The ends were cut back, 3 bases at V and 1 base at J, with 10 bases in the middle. The germline gives CDR1 SGDLS, CDR2 YYNGEE. Here the CDR3 DNA reads TGTGCCAGCAGCGGACTTCTTATGAACACCGGGGAGCTGTTTTTT. This sequence encodes CASSGLLMNTGELFF.

This sequence joins TRBV9 and TRBJ2-7, with D possibly being TRBD2 (6 bases). The ends were cut back, 0 bases at V and 6 bases at J, with 16 bases in the middle. This CDR3 spans 15 amino acids. Germline loops: CDR1 SGDLS, CDR2 YYNGEE. The CDR3 protein is CASSVVPAAGSEQYF. CDR3 DNA sequence: TGTGCCAGCAGCGTAGTTCCGGCCGCGGGGAGCGAGCAGTACTTC.

The V gene is TRBV3-1 (or the pseudogene TRBV3-2), the J gene TRBJ2-1, with 9 bases lining up with TRBD2. V was clipped by 4 bases and J by 0 bases; unmatched bases: 13. This CDR3 has 19 residues. CDR1 and CDR2 from the germline V gene are LGHDT and YNNKEL (reference sequence). The CDR3 DNA sequence: TGTGCCAGCAGCCTTCCCCTGGCGGGAGGGCCTGGCTCCTACAATGAGCAGTTCTTC. Translated: CASSLPLAGGPGSYNEQFF.

The chain couples TRBV5-1 to TRBJ1-4; D may be TRBD1 (5 bases). The CDR3 totals 15 residues. Germline CDR1 and CDR2: SGHRS and YFSETQ. Trimming cost V 2 bases and J 5 bases, with 13 bases left between them. CDR3 in amino acids: CASSLFGTANEKLFF. CDR3 nucleotides: TGCGCCAGCAGCTTATTCGGGACTGCCAATGAAAAACTGTTTTTT.

The table lists this clone with a count of one. This rearrangement joins TRBV15 to TRBJ2-1, with D perhaps matching TRBD2 (6 bases). This CDR3 has 16 amino acids. V dropped 2 bases and J dropped 3 bases, with 14 bases sitting between them. Germline loops: CDR1 LNHNV, CDR2 YYDKDF (reference sequence). CDR3 protein: CATSRSFGGGYNEQFF. In nucleotides, the CDR3 is TGTGCCACCAGCAGATCGTTTGGGGGAGGCTACAATGAGCAGTTCTTC.